This TCR beta chain was captured by sequencing in a study of CD8+ T cells in alopecia areata. Whole-study context: A regimen of oral tofacitinib, 5 to 10 mg twice daily, was given to treated patients. It was 6 to 18 months of tofacitinib, and then there were 6 months off drug.

Following extraction, RNA underwent reverse transcription to cDNA, which served as the sequencing template. Some clones are missing from TCRdb's copy, which holds only in-frame ones; the method was immunoSEQ multiplex PCR. The sample records hundreds of thousands of clones, about two thirds being singletons. Researchers gathered lesional scalp punch biopsies and peripheral blood from patients with alopecia areata. PBMC-derived CD4+ and CD8+ T cells were sorted. The CDR3 contains 17 residues. J was trimmed by 4 bases and V by 3 bases; bases with no gene match: 12. Germline loops: CDR1 KGHSH, CDR2 LQKENI.

This TCR derives from a human donor with alopecia areata. V usage is TRBV18 and J usage is TRBJ2-3; 8 nucleotides align to TRBD2. This material consisted of CD4+ T cells sorted from blood, taken at week 0. The CDR3 reads CASSPSTGTSMPDTQYF. The CDR3 nucleotides read TGTGCCAGCTCACCGAGCACCGGGACTAGTATGCCAGATACGCAGTATTTT.